This TCR beta chain stems from a study of beta chain features in type 1 diabetes (dated by TCRdb to the late 2010s). About the study as a whole: No differences in mean age, gender distribution, total cell number or subset yield were found between patients and healthy donors. A total of under 120,000,000 sorted cells were examined across all samples, and RNA yield correlated strongly with the number of cells per subset. In the study, recently diagnosed type 1 diabetes patients and matched healthy donors were compared on the TCRB repertoires of their sorted circulating CD4+ T cell subsets. Regulatory and stem cell-like memory subsets were isolated from only 8 patients and roughly eight healthy donors, whereas naive and central memory subsets came from all 28 donors.

With respect to this clone: Its antigen specificity is not known. No much larger clone exists at a distance of one base, and base qualities are not known.

Broader findings and caveats from the paper: Naive, central memory and regulatory TCRB repertoires appeared more similar among patients than among healthy donors. PCR may preferentially amplify shorter templates, but because patient and control samples were amplified and corrected together, any resulting skew would affect both groups equally. At VDJ recombination sites, type 1 diabetes patients had fewer insertions and more deleted nucleotides, which implies abnormalities in thymic rearrangement. Because the HLA sub-analyses included only small numbers of individuals, any influence of HLA type on TCRB rearrangement was left unresolved. Because cDNA was sequenced instead of genomic DNA, highly expressing activated cells could be over-represented, though the groups showed no difference in activation or CD3 levels. A moderate but significant shortening of TCRB CDR3 length was observed in type 1 diabetes patients in all four CD4+ subsets.

All of the isolated RNA was reverse transcribed with the High Capacity cDNA Reverse Transcription Kit, so expressed TCRB transcripts were sequenced. Deep immunoSEQ sequencing was applied to naive, central memory and regulatory T cell samples, giving an average of roughly 3.3 million total reads per sample. Sorted cells were lysed in RLT buffer and RNA was extracted with DNase-treated RNeasy Micro or Mini kits, depending on cell number. To prevent cross-contamination, each cell subset was processed individually, whereas patient and healthy donor samples were processed jointly. The immunoSEQ multiplex PCR was used to amplify TCRB sequences from cDNA, generating 87-bp fragments that spanned the CDR3 region. The amplicons were sequenced using the Illumina HiSeq platform. In the original analysis: Synthetic template baselines were used to correct PCR bias computationally, reads within Hamming distance 2 were collapsed, and singletons that could not be merged were discarded. Reads were aligned to IMGT to assign V, D and J genes, CDR3 length, and insertions or deletions at six rearrangement sites. Within each subset, clonotype counts were normalized to the number of sorted cells before true diversity and Gini coefficients were calculated with the tcR R package. Repertoire sharing was quantified using the overlap coefficient calculated on TCRB nucleotide sequences. As a proxy for the pre-selection repertoire, out-of-frame TCRB sequences from naive cells were analyzed. TCRdb took this table from immuneACCESS and kept in-frame rearrangements with V and J called. Such tables lack part of the clones; where checked against another copy, unresolved V genes explain under half of the gap, and the rest is unexplained. V and J calls and clone size are given by that table; D and trimming were obtained from the DNA. The sample table shows 550,000 to 850,000 clones, and 13% are seen once. The top ten constitute about 0.02% of the sample.

The CDR3 has 14 amino acids, counting the end cysteine and phenylalanine. The CDR3 DNA has 42 bases and is translated from base 1. V was cut back by 5 bases and J by 4 bases, leaving a gap of 13 bases between them. CDR1 and CDR2 (SGHNT, YENEEA) derive from the germline V gene. Each donor gave one peripheral blood draw, roughly 120 mL on average, collected into heparinised tubes. Naive, central memory, regulatory and stem cell-like memory CD4+ T cells were sorted on a BD FACSAria II using a panel including CD45RO, CCR7, CD25, CD127, CD95 and CD27. Purity was above 98% for every sorted population. PBMCs were separated immediately by Lymphoprep density gradient centrifugation and were stained directly, without being cultured. So that batch effects would be minimized, each experiment stained and sorted samples in pairs, pairing one healthy donor with one patient.

Sequenced sample: naive CD4+ T cells from blood. Sample cell subset or site, as interpreted from the label and publication: true naive CD4+ T cells. The chain uses TRBV11-3 and TRBJ2-3; the D gene cannot be named for sure. This receptor was identified in a man between 18 and 35 years old with type 1 diabetes. CDR3 protein: CASSLRGRSDTQYF. The bases are TGTGCCAGCAGCCTCCGCGGTAGATCAGATACGCAGTATTTT.